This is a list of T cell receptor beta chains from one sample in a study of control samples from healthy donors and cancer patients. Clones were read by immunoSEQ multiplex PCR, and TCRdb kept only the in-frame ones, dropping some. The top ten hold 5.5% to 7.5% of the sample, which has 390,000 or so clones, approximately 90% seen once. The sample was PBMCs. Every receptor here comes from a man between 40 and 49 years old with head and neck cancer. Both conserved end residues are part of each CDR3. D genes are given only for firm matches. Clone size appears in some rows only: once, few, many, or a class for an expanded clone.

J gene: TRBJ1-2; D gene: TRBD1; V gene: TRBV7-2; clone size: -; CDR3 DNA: TGTGCCAGCAGCGAAGGACAGGGGGGCGACTATGGCTACACCTTC; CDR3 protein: CASSEGQGGDYGYTF
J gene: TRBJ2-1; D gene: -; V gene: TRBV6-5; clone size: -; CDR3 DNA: TGTGCCAGCAGTTACGGGCTCAACCGGCGTGAGCAGTTCTTC; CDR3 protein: CASSYGLNRREQFF
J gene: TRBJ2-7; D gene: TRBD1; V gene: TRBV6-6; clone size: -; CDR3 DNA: TGTGCCAGCAGTTTAGACCGGGACAGGATCTACGAGCAGTACTTC; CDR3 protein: CASSLDRDRIYEQYF
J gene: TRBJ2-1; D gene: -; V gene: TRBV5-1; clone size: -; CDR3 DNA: TGCGCCAGCAGCTCGAGGACGGCAGACTCATACAATGAGCAGTTCTTC; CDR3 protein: CASSSRTADSYNEQFF
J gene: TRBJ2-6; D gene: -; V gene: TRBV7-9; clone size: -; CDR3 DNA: TGTGCCAGCAGCTTTGAGATCCCCTCTGGGGCCAACGTCCTGACTTTC; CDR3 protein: CASSFEIPSGANVLTF
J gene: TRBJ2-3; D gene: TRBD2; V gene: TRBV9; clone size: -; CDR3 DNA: TGTGCCAGCAGCCTCGGGACTAGCGTAGGGGGTACGCAGTATTTT; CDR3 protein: CASSLGTSVGGTQYF
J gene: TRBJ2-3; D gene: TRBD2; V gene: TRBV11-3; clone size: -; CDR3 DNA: TGTGCCAGCAGCTTTGGCGGGAGAACAGATACGCAGTATTTT; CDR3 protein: CASSFGGRTDTQYF
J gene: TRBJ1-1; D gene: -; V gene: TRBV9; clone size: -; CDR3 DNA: TGTGCCAGCAGCGTAGAGGGGGGGCGAAACACTGAAGCTTTCTTT; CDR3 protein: CASSVEGGRNTEAFF
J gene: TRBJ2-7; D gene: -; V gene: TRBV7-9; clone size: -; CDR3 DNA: TGTGCCAGCAGTCCCGGTCAGGTCCCGGGGGTGGACGAGCAGTACTTC; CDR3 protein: CASSPGQVPGVDEQYF
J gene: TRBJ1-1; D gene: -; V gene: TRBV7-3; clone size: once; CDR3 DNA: TGTGCCAGCAGCTCCACATCCGGCTTAGGCACTGAAGCTTTCTTT; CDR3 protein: CASSSTSGLGTEAFF
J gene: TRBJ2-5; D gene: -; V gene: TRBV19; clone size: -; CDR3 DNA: TGTGCCAGTAGTATAGACCGCCAAGAGACCCAGTACTTC; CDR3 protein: CASSIDRQETQYF
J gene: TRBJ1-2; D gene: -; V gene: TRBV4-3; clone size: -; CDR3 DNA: TGCGCCAGCAGCCAAGAGGGGAACTATGGCTACACCTTC; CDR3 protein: CASSQEGNYGYTF
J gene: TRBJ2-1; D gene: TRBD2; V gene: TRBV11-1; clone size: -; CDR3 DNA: TGTGCCAGCAGCTTATTGACAGCGGGAGTCCACAATGAGCAGTTCTTC; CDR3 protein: CASSLLTAGVHNEQFF
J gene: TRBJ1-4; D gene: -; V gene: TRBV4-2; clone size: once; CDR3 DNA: TGTGCCAGCAGCCCGGAAAATGAAAAACTGTTTTTT; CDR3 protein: CASSPENEKLFF
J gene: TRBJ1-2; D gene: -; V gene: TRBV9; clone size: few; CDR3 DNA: TGTGCCAGCAGCGTCGGGCAGTACTATGGCTACACCTTC; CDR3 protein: CASSVGQYYGYTF
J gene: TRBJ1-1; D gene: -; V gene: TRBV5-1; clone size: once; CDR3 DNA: TGCGCCAGCAGAGCCCAAGAGGGGGATTGGACTGAAGCTTTCTTT; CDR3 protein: CASRAQEGDWTEAFF
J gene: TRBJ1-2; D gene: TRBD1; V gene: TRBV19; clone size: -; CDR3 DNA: TGTGCCACCGAGGACAGGGCGGCCTATGGCTACACCTTC; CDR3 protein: CATEDRAAYGYTF
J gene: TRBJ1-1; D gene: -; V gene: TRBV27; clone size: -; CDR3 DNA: TGTGCCAGCAGCCCGGACCACATGAACACTGAAGCTTTCTTT; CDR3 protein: CASSPDHMNTEAFF
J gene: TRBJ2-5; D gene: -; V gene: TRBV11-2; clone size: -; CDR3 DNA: TGTGCCAGCAGCTTAGAGATCCTGGGAAAGGGTTCTGAGACCCAGTACTTC; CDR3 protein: CASSLEILGKGSETQYF
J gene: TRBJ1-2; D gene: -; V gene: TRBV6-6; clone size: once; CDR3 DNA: TGTGCCGTCAGGTCTTCGGGGATGAACTATGGCTACACCTTC; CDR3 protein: CAVRSSGMNYGYTF
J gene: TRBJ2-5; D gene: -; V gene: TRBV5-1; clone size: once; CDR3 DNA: TGCGCCAGCAGCCCCGGCGGAGACCAAGAGACCCAGTACTTC; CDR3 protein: CASSPGGDQETQYF
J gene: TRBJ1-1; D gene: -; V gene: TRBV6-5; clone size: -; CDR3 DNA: TGTGCCAGCAGTTCCATACAGGGAGCTCCCACTGAAGCTTTCTTT; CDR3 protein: CASSSIQGAPTEAFF
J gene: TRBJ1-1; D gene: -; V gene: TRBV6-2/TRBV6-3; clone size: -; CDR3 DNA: TGTGCCAGCAGCTTAGACCCGAACACTGAAGCTTTCTTT; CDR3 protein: CASSLDPNTEAFF
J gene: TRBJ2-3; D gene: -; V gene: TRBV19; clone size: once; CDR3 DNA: TGTGCCAGTAGTATCGCCACAGATACGCAGTATTTT; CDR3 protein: CASSIATDTQYF
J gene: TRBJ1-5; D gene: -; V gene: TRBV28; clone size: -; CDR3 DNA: TGTGCCAGTAGTTTAGCGCAGGGTCGTCAGCCCCAGCATTTT; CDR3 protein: CASSLAQGRQPQHF
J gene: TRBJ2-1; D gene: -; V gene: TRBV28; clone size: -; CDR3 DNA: TGTGCCAGCAGTTTTGAGGGCCTTGAGCAGTTCTTC; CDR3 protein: CASSFEGLEQFF
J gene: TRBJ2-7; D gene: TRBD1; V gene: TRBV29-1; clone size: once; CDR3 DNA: TGCAGCGTGCCGGACAGGGACGGCGAGCAGTACTTC; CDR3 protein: CSVPDRDGEQYF
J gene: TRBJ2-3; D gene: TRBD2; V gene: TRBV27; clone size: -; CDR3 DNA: TGTGCCAGCAGTTTACCGGGACTAGCGGGGGGGAGGCAAACAGATACGCAGTATTTT; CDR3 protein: CASSLPGLAGGRQTDTQYF
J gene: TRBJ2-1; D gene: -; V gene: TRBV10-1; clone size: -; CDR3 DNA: TGCGCCAGCAGTGAAGGTTCCCGGGTCGAGCAGTTCTTC; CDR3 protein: CASSEGSRVEQFF
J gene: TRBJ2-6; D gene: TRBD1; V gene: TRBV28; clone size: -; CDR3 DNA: TGTGCCAGCAGTTCGGGACAGGCATACTCTGGGGCCAACGTCCTGACTTTC; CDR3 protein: CASSSGQAYSGANVLTF
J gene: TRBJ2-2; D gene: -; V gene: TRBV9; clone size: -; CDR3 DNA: TGTGCCAGCAGCGTAGGTTGGTTCAGCACCGGGGAGCTGTTTTTT; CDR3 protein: CASSVGWFSTGELFF
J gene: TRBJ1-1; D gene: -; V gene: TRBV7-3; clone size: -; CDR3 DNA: TGTGCCAGCAGCTTATTGGGACACGGCAACACTGAAGCTTTCTTT; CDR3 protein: CASSLLGHGNTEAFF
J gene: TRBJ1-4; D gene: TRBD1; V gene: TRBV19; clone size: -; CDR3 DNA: TGTGCCAGTACCCGACGAGGACAGGGTGGCGAAAAACTGTTTTTT; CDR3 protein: CASTRRGQGGEKLFF
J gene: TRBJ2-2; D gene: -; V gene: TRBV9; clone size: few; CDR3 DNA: TGTGCCAGCAGCGTAGTCCCGGATTACACCGGGGAGCTGTTTTTT; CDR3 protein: CASSVVPDYTGELFF
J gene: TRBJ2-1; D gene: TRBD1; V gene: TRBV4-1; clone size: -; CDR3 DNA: TGCGCCAGCAGCATAGCCGACAGGGTCTACAATGAGCAGTTCTTC; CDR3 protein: CASSIADRVYNEQFF
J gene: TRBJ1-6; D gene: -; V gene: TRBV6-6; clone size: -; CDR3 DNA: TGTGCCAGCAGTTACACAGTTCCGAATTCACCCCTCCACTTT; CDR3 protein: CASSYTVPNSPLHF
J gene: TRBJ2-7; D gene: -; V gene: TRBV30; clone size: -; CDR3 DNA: TGTGCCTGGACCGGGACGAGGCGGTCCGAGCAGTACTTC; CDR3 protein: CAWTGTRRSEQYF
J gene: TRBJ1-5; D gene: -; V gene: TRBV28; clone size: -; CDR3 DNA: TGTGCCAGCAGTTTAAGCCAGGGATATCAGCCCCAGCATTTT; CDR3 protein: CASSLSQGYQPQHF
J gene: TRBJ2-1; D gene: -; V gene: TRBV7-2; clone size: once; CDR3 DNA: TGTGCCAGCAGCTTAAACAGGGCCAATGAGCAGTTCTTC; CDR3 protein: CASSLNRANEQFF
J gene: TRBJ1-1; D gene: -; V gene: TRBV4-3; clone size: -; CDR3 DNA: TGCGCCAGCAGCCTGGGGACGGCTGAAGCTTTCTTT; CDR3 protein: CASSLGTAEAFF
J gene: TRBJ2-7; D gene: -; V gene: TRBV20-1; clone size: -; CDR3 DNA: TGCAGTGTCTCGCTCCCCCACGAGCAGTACTTC; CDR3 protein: CSVSLPHEQYF
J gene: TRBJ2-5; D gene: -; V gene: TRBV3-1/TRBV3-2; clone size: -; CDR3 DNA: TGTGCCAGCAGCCAAGATCGTGGCTCCCGCCAGGAGACCCAGTACTTC; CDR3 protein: CASSQDRGSRQETQYF
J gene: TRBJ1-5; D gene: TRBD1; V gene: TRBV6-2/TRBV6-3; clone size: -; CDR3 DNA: TGTGCCAGCAGTTCTGGGGGACAGGGCGGCCAGCCCCAGCATTTT; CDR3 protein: CASSSGGQGGQPQHF
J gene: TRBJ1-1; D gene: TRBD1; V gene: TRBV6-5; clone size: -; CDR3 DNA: TGTGCCAGCAGTCAGACAGGGGCCCTGAACACTGAAGCTTTCTTT; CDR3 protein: CASSQTGALNTEAFF
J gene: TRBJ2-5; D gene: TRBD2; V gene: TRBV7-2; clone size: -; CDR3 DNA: TGTGCCAGCAGCTTAGTCGGCCTAGCGGGGGGTTCTGAGACCCAGTACTTC; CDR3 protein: CASSLVGLAGGSETQYF
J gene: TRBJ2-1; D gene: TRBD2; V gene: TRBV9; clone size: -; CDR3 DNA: TGTGCCAGCAGCGTTGGACTAGCGGGAGGTTGGGCTGAGCAGTTCTTC; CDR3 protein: CASSVGLAGGWAEQFF
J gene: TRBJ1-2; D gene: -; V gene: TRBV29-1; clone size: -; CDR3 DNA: TGTAGCGTTGAAGGGTCCCAGAAAGACTATGGCTACACCTTC; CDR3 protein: CSVEGSQKDYGYTF
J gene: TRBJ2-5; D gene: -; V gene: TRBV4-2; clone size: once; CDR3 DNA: TGTGCCAGCAGCCAAGCGAAAATGGAGACCCAGTACTTC; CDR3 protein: CASSQAKMETQYF
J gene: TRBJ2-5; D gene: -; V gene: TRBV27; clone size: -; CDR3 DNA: TGTGCCAGCAGTAAGGACCGGGTTTGGGAGACCCAGTACTTC; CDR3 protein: CASSKDRVWETQYF
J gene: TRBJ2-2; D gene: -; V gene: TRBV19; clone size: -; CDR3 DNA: TGTGCCAGTACCGCCTTCGCCCGGAACACCGGGGAGCTGTTTTTT; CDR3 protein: CASTAFARNTGELFF
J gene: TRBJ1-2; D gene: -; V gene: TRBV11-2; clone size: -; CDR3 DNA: TGTGCCAGCAGCTTCGGGGATCCCTATGGCTACACCTTC; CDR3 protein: CASSFGDPYGYTF
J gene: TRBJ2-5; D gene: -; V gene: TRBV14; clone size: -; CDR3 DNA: TGTGCCAGCAGCCAAGTACGGGAGACCCAGTACTTC; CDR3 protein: CASSQVRETQYF
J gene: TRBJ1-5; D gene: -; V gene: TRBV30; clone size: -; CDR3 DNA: TGTGCCTGGAGCTATACAGGTATCAATCAGCCCCAGCATTTT; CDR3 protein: CAWSYTGINQPQHF
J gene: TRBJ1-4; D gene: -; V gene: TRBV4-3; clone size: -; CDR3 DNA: TGCGCCAGCAGCCCATCTAGGGGGGATGAAAAACTGTTTTTT; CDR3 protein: CASSPSRGDEKLFF